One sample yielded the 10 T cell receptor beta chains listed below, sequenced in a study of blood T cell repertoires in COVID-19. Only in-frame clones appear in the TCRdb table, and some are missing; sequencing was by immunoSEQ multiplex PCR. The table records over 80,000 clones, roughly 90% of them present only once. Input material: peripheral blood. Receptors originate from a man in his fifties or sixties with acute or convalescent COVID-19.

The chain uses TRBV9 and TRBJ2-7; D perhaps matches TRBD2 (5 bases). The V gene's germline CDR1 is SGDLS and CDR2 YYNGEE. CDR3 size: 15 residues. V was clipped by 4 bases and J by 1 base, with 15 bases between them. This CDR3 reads CASSPQSGLSYEQYF. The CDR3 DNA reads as TGTGCCAGCAGCCCCCAATCTGGACTGTCCTACGAGCAGTACTTC.

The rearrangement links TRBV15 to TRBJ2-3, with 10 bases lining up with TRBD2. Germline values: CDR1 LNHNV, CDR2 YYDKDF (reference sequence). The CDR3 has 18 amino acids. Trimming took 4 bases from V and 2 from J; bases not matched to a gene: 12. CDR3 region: CATSTFIRTSGDTDTQYF. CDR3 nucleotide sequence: TGTGCCACCAGCACCTTCATTAGGACTAGCGGAGACACAGATACGCAGTATTTT. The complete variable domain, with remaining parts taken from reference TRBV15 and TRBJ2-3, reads DAMVIQNPRYQVTQFGKPVTLSCSQTLNHNVMYWYQQKSSQAPKLLFHYYDKDFNNEADTPDNFQSRRPNTSFCFLDIRSPGLGDTAMYLCATSTFIRTSGDTDTQYFGPGTRLTVL.

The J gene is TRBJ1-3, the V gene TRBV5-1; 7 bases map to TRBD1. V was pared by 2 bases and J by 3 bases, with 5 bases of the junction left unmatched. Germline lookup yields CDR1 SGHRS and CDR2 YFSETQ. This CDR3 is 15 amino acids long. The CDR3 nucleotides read TGCGCCAGCAGCTTAAACAGGGGTGGTGGAAACACCATATATTTT. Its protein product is CASSLNRGGGNTIYF.

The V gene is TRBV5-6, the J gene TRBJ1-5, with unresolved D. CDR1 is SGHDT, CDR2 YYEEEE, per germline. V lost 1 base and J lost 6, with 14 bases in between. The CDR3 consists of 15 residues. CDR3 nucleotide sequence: TGTGCCAGCAGCTTGTTTTCGACTGTGAGTCAGCCCCAGCATTTT. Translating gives CASSLFSTVSQPQHF.

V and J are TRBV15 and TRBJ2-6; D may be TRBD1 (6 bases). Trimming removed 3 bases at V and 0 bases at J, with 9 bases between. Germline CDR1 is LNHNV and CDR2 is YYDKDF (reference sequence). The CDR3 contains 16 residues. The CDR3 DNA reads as TGTGCCACCAGCAGCGAGGGGGTCTCTGGGGCCAACGTCCTGACTTTC. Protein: CATSSEGVSGANVLTF.

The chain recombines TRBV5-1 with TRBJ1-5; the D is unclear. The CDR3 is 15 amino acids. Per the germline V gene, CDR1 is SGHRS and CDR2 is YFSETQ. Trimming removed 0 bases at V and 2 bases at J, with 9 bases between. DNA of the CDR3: TGCGCCAGCAGCTTGGTTGGGGAGGGCAATCAGCCCCAGCATTTT. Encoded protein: CASSLVGEGNQPQHF.

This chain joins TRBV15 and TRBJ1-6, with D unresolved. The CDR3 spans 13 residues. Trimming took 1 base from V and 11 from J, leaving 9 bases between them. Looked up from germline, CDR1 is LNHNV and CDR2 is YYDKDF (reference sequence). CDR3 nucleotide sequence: TGTGCCACCAGCAGAGTCACACGAACACCCCTCCACTTT. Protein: CATSRVTRTPLHF.

This CDR3 is CASSTLAGLYNEQFF. CDR3 bases: TGTGCCAGTAGTACGTTAGCGGGACTCTACAATGAGCAGTTCTTC. The chain recombines TRBV19 with TRBJ2-1; 8 bases match TRBD2. The germline gives CDR1 LNHDA, CDR2 SQIVND (reference sequence). Trimming removed 4 bases from V and 3 bases from J; junction bases left unmatched: 5. The CDR3 extends over 15 amino acids.

CDR3 in amino acids: CASSPGQGRDTQYF. The CDR3 DNA follows: TGTGCCAGCAGTCCGGGACAGGGTAGGGATACGCAGTATTTT. The genes are TRBV6-5 and TRBJ2-3, with 9 bases fitting TRBD1. There are 14 residues in the CDR3. V lost 5 bases and J lost 6; bases outside the gene matches: 6. Germline CDR1 MNHEY, CDR2 SVGAGI.

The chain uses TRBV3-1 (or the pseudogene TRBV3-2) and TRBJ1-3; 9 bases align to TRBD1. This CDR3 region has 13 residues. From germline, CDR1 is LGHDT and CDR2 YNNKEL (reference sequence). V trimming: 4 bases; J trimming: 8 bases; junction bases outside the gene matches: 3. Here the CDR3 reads CASSLGQGYTIYF. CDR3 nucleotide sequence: TGTGCCAGCAGCCTGGGACAGGGTTACACCATATATTTT.